This T cell receptor beta chain appears in the sequencing data of a study of shared clonotypes between healthy human individuals. Healthy HIV-negative adults without recent acute infections or vaccinations served as donors. The germline V gene encodes CDR1 SGHTA and CDR2 FQGNSA. The CDR3 has 14 amino acids. Trimming left V 0 bases short and J 0 bases short, with 5 bases between. This clone was seen more than once but under ten times. Each cell subset's genomic DNA was divided evenly among several immunoSEQ plates. Study processing details: Owing to the provision of junction-only sequences devoid of quality scores by immunoSEQ, filtering differed. Clones were read by immunoSEQ multiplex PCR, and TCRdb kept only the in-frame ones, dropping some. That table is the source of V, J and clone size, and D and trimming were worked out from the DNA. The data contain 530,000 or so clones, roughly 79% of them singletons.

Sequenced input: PBMCs. The TCR sequence derives from a woman in her forties in good health. Some clones in this sample may be carry-over from other donors' samples. This sequence joins TRBV7-2 and TRBJ1-1, with unresolved D. DNA for the CDR3: TGTGCCAGCAGCTTAGCACGGATGAACACTGAAGCTTTCTTT. It specifies CASSLARMNTEAFF.